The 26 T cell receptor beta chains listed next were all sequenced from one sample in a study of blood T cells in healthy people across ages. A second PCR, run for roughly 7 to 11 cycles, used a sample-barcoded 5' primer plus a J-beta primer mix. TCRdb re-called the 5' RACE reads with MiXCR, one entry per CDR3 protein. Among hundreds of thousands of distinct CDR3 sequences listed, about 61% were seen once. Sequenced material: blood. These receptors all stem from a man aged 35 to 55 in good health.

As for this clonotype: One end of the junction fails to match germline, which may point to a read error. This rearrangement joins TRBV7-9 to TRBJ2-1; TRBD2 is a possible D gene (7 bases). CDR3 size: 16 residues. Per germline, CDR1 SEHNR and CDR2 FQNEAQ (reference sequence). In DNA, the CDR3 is TGTGCCAGCAGTTTAGGACTAGGAGGGGGTCTGGATGAGCAGTTCTTC. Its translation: CASSLGLGGGLDEQFF.

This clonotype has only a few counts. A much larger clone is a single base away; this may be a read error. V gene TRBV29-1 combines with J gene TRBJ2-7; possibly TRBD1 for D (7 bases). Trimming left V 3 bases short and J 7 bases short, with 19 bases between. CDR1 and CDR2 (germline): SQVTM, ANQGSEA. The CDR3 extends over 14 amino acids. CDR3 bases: TGCAGCGTTGAGCGGGACAGAGCTTTCAATGAGCAGTACTTC. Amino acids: CSVERDRAFNEQYF.

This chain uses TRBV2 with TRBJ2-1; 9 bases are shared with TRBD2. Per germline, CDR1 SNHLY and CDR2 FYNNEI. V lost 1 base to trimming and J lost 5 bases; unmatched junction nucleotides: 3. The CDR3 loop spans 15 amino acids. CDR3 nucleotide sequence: TGTGCCAGCAGTGAAGAGACTAGCGGCCACAATGAGCAGTTCTTC. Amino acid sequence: CASSEETSGHNEQFF.

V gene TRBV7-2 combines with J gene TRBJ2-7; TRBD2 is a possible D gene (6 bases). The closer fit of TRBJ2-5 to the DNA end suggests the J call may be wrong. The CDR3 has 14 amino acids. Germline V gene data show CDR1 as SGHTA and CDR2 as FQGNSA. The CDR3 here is CASSWDFAVVTQYF. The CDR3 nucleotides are TGTGCCAGCAGTTGGGACTTCGCCGTGGTGACCCAGTACTTC.

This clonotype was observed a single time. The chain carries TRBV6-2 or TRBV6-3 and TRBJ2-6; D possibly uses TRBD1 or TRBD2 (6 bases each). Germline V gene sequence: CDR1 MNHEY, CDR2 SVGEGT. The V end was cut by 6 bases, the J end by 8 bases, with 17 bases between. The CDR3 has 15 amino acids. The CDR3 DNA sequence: TGTGCCAGCAGCCAACGGGGGCCCGGATCCAACGTCCTGACTTTC. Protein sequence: CASSQRGPGSNVLTF.

The DNA of the CDR3 is TGCAGCGAACGAAGGTTGGTGGGTAGCGCGTACAATGAGCAGTACTTC. Encoded protein: CSERRLVGSAYNEQYF. The rearrangement uses TRBV29-1 and TRBJ2-5; D is possibly TRBD2 (5 bases). The germline gives CDR1 SQVTM, CDR2 ANQGSEA. This CDR3 has 16 amino acids. The V gene lost 7 bases and the J gene lost 11 bases, with 32 bases spanning the gap.

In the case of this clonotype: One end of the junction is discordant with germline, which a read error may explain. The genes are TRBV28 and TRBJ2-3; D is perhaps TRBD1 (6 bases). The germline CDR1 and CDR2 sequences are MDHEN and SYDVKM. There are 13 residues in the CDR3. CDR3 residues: CASATGGTETQYF. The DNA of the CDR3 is TGTGCCAGCGCGACAGGAGGCACAGAGACGCAGTATTTT.

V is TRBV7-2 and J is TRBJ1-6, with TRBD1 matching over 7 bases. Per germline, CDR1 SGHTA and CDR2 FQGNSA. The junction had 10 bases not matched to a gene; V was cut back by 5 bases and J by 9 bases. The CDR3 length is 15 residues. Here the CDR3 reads CASSPRDSLTSPLHF. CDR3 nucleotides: TGTGCCAGCAGCCCCCGGGACAGTCTGACTTCACCCCTCCACTTT.

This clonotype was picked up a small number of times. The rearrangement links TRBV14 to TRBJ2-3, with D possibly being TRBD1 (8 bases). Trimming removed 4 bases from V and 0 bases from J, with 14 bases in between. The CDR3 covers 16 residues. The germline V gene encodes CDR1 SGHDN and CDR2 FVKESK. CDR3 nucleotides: TGTGCCAGCAGCCGGCGGGGGACAGGTAGCACAGATACGCAGTATTTT. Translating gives CASSRRGTGSTDTQYF. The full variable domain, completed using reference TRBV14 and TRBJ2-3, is EAGVTQFPSHSVIEKGQTVTLRCDPISGHDNLYWYRRVMGKEIKFLLHFVKESKQDESGMPNNRFLAERTGGTYSTLKVQPAELEDSGVYFCASSRRGTGSTDTQYFGPGTRLTVL.

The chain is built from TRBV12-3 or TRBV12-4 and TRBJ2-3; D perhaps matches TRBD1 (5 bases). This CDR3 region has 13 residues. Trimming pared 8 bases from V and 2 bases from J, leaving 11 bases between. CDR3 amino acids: CASGAPNTDTQYF. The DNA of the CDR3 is TGTGCCAGCGGGGCACCCAACACAGATACGCAGTATTTT.

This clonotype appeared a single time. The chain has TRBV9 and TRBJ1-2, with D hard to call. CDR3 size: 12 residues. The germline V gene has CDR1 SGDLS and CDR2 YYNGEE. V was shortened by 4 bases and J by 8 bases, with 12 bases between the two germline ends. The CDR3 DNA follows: TGTGCCAGCAGCCCGAGCAGTTGGGGCTACACCTTC. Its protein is CASSPSSWGYTF. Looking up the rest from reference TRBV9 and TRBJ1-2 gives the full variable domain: DSGVTQTPKHLITATGQRVTLRCSPRSGDLSVYWYQQSLDQGLQFLIQYYNGEERAKGNILERFSAQQFPDLHSELNLSSLELGDSALYFCASSPSSWGYTFGSGTRLTVV.

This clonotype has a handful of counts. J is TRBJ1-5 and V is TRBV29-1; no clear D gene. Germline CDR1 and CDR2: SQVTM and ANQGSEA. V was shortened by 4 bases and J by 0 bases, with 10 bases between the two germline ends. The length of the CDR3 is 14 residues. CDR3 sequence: CSVGWGNSNQPQHF. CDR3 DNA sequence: TGCAGCGTTGGTTGGGGAAATAGCAATCAGCCCCAGCATTTT.

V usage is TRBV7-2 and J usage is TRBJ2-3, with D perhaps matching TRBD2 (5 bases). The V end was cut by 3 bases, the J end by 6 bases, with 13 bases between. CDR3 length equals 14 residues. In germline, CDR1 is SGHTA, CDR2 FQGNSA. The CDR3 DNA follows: TGTGCCAGCAGCTTCTCCGTCGGGATGGATACGCAGTATTTT. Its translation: CASSFSVGMDTQYF.

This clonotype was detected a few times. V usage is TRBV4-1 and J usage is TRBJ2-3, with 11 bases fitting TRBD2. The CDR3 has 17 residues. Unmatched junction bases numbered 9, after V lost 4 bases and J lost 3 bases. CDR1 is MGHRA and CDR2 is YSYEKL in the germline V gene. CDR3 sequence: CASSPSPGTSGTDTQYF. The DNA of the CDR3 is TGCGCCAGCAGCCCATCCCCCGGGACTAGCGGTACAGATACGCAGTATTTT.

CDR3 amino acids: CASSRAGGIYEQYF. The CDR3 coding sequence is TGTGCCAGCAGTCGAGCGGGAGGTATCTACGAGCAGTACTTC. The chain has TRBV27 and TRBJ2-7; TRBD2 aligns across 9 bases. The CDR3 loop spans 14 amino acids. Germline trimming cut 5 bases from V and 3 bases from J; bases unmatched to any gene: 5. Germline CDR1 reads MNHEY; CDR2 reads SMNVEV (reference sequence).

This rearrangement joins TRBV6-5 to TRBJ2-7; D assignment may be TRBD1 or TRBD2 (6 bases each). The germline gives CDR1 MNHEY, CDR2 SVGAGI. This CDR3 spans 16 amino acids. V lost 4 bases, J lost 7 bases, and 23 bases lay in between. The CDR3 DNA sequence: TGTGCCAGCAGTTTTTTTCTGCAGGGGAGGAGGTGGGAGCAGTACTTC. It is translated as CASSFFLQGRRWEQYF.

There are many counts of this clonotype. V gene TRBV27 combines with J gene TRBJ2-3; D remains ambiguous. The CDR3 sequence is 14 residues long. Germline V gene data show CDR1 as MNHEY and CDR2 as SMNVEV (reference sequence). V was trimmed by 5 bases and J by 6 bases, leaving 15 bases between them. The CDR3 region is CASSLGVGVDTQYF. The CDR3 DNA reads TGTGCCAGCAGTCTTGGAGTAGGTGTGGATACGCAGTATTTT.

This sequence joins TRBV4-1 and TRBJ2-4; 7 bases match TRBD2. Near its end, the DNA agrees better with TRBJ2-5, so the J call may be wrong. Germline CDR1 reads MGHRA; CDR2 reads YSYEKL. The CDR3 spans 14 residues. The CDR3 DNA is TGCGCCAGCAGCCGGGGGAGCGGGGAAGAGACCCAGTACTTC. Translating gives CASSRGSGEETQYF.

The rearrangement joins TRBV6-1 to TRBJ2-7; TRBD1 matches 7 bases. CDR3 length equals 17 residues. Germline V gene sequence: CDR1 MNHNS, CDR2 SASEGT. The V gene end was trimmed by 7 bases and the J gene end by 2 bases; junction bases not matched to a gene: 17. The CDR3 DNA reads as TGTGCCAGCACCGGCTTAAGGGACAGAAGAATGCCCTACGAGCAGTACTTC. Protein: CASTGLRDRRMPYEQYF.

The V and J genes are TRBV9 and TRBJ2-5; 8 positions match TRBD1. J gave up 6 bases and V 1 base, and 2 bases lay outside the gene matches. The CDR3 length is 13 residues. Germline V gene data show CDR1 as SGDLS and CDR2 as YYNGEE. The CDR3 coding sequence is TGTGCCAGCAGCGTACAGGGGGCCCAGACCCAGTACTTC. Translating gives CASSVQGAQTQYF. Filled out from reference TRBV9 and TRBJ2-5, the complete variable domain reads DSGVTQTPKHLITATGQRVTLRCSPRSGDLSVYWYQQSLDQGLQFLIQYYNGEERAKGNILERFSAQQFPDLHSELNLSSLELGDSALYFCASSVQGAQTQYFGPGTRLLVL.

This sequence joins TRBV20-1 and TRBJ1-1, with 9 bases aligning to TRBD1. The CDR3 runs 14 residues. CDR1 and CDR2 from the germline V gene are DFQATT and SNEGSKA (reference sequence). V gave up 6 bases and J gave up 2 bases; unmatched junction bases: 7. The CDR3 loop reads CSAGGTGLNTEAFF. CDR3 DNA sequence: TGCAGTGCCGGGGGGACAGGGCTAAACACTGAAGCTTTCTTT.

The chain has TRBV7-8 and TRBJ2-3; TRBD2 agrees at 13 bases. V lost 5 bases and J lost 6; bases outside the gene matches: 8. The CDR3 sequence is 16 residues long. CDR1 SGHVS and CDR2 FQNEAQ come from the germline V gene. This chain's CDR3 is CASSIRTSGRGDTQYF. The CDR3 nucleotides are TGTGCCAGCAGCATTCGGACTAGCGGGAGAGGGGATACGCAGTATTTT.

CDR3 in DNA: TGTGCCAGCAGTTCGTGGACAGGGGGCTCTGTTAACTATGGCTACACCTTC. Protein product: CASSSWTGGSVNYGYTF. The V gene is TRBV27, the J gene TRBJ1-2; the match to TRBD1 covers 11 bases. This CDR3 has 17 residues. Losses at the gene ends were 4 bases for V and 1 base for J; bases not matched to a gene: 8. Germline assignment: CDR1 MNHEY and CDR2 SMNVEV (reference sequence).

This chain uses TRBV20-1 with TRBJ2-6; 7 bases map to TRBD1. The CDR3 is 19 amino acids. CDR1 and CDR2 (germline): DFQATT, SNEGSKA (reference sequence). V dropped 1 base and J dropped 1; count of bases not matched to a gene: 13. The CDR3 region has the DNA TGCAGTGCTAGAGCGGAGCCGGGACAGAAAACGTCTGGGGCCAACGTCCTGACTTTC. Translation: CSARAEPGQKTSGANVLTF.

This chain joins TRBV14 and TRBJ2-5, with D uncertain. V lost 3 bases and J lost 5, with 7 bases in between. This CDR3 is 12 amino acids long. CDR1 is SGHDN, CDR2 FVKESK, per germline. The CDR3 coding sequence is TGTGCCAGCAGCCAGGGGTGGGAGACCCAGTACTTC. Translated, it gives CASSQGWETQYF. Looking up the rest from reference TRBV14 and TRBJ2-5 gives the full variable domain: EAGVTQFPSHSVIEKGQTVTLRCDPISGHDNLYWYRRVMGKEIKFLLHFVKESKQDESGMPNNRFLAERTGGTYSTLKVQPAELEDSGVYFCASSQGWETQYFGPGTRLLVL.

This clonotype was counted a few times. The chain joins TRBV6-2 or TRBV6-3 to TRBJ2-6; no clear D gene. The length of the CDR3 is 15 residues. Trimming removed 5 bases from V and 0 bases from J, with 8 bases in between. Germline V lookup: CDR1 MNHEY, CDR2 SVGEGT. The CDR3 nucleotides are TGTGCCAGCAGTACGCAAAGCTCTGGGGCCAACGTCCTGACTTTC. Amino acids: CASSTQSSGANVLTF.